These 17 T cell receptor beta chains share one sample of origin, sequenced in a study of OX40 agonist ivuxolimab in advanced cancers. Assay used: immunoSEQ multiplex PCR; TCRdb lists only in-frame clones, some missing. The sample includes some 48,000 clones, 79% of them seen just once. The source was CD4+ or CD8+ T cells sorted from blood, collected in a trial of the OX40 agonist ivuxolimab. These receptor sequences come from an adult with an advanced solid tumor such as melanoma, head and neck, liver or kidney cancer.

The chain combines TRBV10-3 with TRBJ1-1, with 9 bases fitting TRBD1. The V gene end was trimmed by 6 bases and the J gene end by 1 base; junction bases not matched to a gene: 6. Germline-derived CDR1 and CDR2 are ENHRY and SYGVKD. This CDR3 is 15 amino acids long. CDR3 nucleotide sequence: TGTGCCATCAGCAACAGGGGGCCCCCGAACACTGAAGCTTTCTTT. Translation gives CAISNRGPPNTEAFF.

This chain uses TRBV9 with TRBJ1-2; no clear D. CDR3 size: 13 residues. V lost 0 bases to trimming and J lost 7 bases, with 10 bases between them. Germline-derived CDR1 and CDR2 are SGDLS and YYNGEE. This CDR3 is CASSVATEGGYTF. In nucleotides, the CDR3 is TGTGCCAGCAGCGTAGCCACGGAGGGTGGCTACACCTTC. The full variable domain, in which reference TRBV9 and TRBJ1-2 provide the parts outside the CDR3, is DSGVTQTPKHLITATGQRVTLRCSPRSGDLSVYWYQQSLDQGLQFLIQYYNGEERAKGNILERFSAQQFPDLHSELNLSSLELGDSALYFCASSVATEGGYTFGSGTRLTVV.

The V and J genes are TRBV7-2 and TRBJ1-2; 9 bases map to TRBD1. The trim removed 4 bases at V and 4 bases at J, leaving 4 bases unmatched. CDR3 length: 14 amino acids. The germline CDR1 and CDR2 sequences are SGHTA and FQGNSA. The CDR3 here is CASSSDRGGYGYTF. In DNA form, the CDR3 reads TGTGCCAGCAGCTCGGACAGGGGTGGCTATGGCTACACCTTC.

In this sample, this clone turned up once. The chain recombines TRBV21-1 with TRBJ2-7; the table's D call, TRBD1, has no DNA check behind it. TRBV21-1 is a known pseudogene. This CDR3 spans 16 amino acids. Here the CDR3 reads CASSKGDREGPGEQYF. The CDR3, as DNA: TGTGCCAGCAGCAAAGGGGACAGGGAGGGTCCGGGCGAGCAGTACTTC.

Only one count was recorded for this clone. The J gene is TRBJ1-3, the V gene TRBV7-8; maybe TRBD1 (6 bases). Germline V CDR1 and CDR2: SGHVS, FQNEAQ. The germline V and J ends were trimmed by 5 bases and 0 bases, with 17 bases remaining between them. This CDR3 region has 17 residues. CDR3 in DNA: TGTGCCAGCAGCCCCATCAGGGGCGCGAGCTCTGGAAACACCATATATTTT. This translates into CASSPIRGASSGNTIYF.

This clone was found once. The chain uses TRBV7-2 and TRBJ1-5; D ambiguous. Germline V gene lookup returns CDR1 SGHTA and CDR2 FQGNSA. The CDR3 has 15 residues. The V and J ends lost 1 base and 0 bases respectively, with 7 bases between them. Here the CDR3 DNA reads TGTGCCAGCAGCTTAGAAGTTTATAGCAATCAGCCCCAGCATTTT. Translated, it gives CASSLEVYSNQPQHF.

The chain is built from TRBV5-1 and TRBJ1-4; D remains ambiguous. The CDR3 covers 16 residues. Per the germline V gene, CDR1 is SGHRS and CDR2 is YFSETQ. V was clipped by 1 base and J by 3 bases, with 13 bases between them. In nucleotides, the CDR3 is TGCGCCAGCAGCTTGACAACCGGGAGGCCTAATGAAAAACTGTTTTTT. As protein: CASSLTTGRPNEKLFF.

The CDR3 DNA reads as TGTGCCTGGGCCCAGGGGGCAGACATTCAGTACTTC. Protein: CAWAQGADIQYF. The chain carries TRBV30 and TRBJ2-4; 8 positions match TRBD1. The CDR3 covers 12 residues. From germline, CDR1 is GTSNPN and CDR2 SVGIG (reference sequence). After removal of 5 bases from V and 8 bases from J, the junction contained 5 bases not matched to a gene.

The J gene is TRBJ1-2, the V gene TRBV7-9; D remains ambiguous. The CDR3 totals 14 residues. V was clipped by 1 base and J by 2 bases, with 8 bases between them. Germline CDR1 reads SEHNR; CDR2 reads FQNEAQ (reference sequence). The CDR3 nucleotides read TGTGCCAGCAGCTTAGATCTAGAAAACTATGGCTACACCTTC. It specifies CASSLDLENYGYTF.

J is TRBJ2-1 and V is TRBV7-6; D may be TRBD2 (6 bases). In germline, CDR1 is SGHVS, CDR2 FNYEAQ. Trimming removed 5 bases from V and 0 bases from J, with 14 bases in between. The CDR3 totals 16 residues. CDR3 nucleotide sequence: TGTGCCAGCAGCCCGCGGGGCCCCAGCTCCTACAATGAGCAGTTCTTC. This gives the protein CASSPRGPSSYNEQFF.

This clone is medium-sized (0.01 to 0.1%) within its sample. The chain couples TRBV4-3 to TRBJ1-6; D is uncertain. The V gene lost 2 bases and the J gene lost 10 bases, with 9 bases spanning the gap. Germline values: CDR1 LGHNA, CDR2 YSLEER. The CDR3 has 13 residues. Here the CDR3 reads CASSQIEDSPLHF. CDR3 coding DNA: TGCGCCAGCAGCCAAATTGAGGACTCACCCCTCCACTTT.

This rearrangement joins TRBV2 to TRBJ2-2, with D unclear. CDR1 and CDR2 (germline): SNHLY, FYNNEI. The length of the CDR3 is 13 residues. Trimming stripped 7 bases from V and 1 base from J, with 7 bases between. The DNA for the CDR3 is TGTGCCAGCATGGTCAGGAACACCGGGGAGCTGTTTTTT. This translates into CASMVRNTGELFF.

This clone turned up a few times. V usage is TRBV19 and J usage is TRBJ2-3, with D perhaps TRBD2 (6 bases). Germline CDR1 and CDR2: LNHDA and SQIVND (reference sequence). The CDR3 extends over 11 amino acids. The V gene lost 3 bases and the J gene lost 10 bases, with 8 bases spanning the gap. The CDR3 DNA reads TGTGCCAGTAGTATTGCTAGCGCGCAGTATTTT. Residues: CASSIASAQYF.

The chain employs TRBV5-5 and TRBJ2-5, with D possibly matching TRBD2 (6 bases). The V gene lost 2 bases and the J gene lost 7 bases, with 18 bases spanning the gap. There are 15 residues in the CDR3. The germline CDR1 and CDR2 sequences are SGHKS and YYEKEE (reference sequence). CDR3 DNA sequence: TGTGCCAGCAGCTTAACTAGCCAAGCCCCCGGGACCCAGTACTTC. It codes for CASSLTSQAPGTQYF.

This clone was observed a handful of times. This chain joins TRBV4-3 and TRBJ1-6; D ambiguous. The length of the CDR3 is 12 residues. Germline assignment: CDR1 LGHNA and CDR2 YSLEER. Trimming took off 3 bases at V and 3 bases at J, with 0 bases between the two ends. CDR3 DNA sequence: TGCGCCAGCAGCCACTATAATTCACCCCTCCACTTT. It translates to CASSHYNSPLHF.

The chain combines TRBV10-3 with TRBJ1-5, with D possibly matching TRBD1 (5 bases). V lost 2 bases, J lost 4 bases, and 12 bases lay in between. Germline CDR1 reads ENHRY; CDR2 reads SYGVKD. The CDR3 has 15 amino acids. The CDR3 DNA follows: TGTGCCATCAGTGAGGGCCAGGGTGGGAATCAGCCCCAGCATTTT. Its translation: CAISEGQGGNQPQHF.

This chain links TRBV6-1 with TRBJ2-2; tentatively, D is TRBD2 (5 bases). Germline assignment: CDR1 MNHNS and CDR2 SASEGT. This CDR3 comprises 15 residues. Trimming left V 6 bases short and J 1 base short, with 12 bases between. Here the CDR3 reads CASSPVRGNTGELFF. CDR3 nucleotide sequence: TGTGCCAGCAGCCCCGTTCGGGGGAACACCGGGGAGCTGTTTTTT.